The clone carrying this T cell receptor beta chain was seen more than once but under ten times. The ends lost 6 bases at V and 4 bases at J; junction bases unmatched: 17. Germline CDR1 is MNHNY and CDR2 is SVGAGI (reference sequence). The CDR3 consists of 19 residues. The entry originates in a study of blood T cell repertoires in COVID-19. The table came from immunoSEQ multiplex PCR; TCRdb's copy has only in-frame clones and leaves some out. The sample lists 250,000 to 350,000 clones; 84% were seen once. The V gene is TRBV6-6, the J gene TRBJ2-1, with 11 bases aligning to TRBD1. The sequence derives from a human donor with COVID-19, enrolled during active disease. The donor label of this sample is uncertain. The sequencing sample was made of peripheral blood. Here the CDR3 reads CASSSSGTGGTLWYNEQFF. In nucleotides, the CDR3 is TGTGCCAGCAGCTCATCCGGGACAGGGGGGACCCTTTGGTACAATGAGCAGTTCTTC.